The source of this T cell receptor beta chain is a study of technical replicates of blood from several donors. V dropped 5 bases and J dropped 1 base, with 4 bases sitting between them. CDR1 and CDR2 from the germline V gene are SGHTA and FQGTGA. The CDR3 has 12 amino acids. TCRdb keeps only in-frame clones here, not all; method: immunoSEQ multiplex PCR. The sample includes approximately 82,000 clones, nearly 96% of them seen just once. This clone has only a few counts. The sequencing input was T cells isolated from PBMCs. The sequence was obtained from a human donor in good health. The chain is built from TRBV7-3 and TRBJ2-3; D call uncertain. The CDR3 bases are TGTGCCAGCAGCCCAGGCACAGATACGCAGTATTTT. Translation: CASSPGTDTQYF.